This passage covers 15 T cell receptor beta chains from one sample sequenced in a study of T cell changes during pregnancy in multiple sclerosis (dated by TCRdb to between 2018 and 2021). The library was made by the immunoSEQ multiplex PCR assay. TCRdb stores this immuneACCESS table with in-frame sequences only. Part of the clones is absent; in the studies checked, under half of the shortfall reflects unresolved V genes, and no reason is known for the rest. This sample holds around 31,000 clones; about nine tenths were observed only once. The ten largest clonotypes hold over 3.5% of the sample. Sequences were derived from CD8+ T cells from peripheral blood mononuclear cells, sampled in the second trimester of pregnancy. These receptors were obtained from a female donor with multiple sclerosis, enrolled in a pregnancy study.

This rearrangement joins TRBV19 to TRBJ2-1; 10 bases fit TRBD2. The J segment lost 2 bases and the V segment lost 7 bases, leaving 5 bases of the junction unmatched. The CDR3 totals 15 residues. Germline CDR1 LNHDA, CDR2 SQIVND (reference sequence). The CDR3, as DNA: TGTGCCAGTACCGAAACTAGCGGGACCTACAATGAGCAGTTCTTC. Amino acid sequence: CASTETSGTYNEQFF.

This rearrangement joins TRBV6-5 to TRBJ2-1, with 7 bases aligning to TRBD2. The CDR3 loop spans 14 amino acids. Per the germline V gene, CDR1 is MNHEY and CDR2 is SVGAGI. J gave up 4 bases and V 5 bases, and 5 bases lay outside the gene matches. CDR3 bases: TGTGCCAGCAGTCTCAGCGGGACTTACAATGAGCAGTTCTTC. Protein: CASSLSGTYNEQFF.

The V call is TRBV6-5, the J call TRBJ2-7, with a weak D call TRBD2 (6 bases). The CDR3 is 14 amino acids. The V and J ends lost 5 bases and 0 bases respectively, with 11 bases between them. Germline V gives CDR1 MNHEY, CDR2 SVGAGI. The CDR3 is CASSPSDYSYEQYF. CDR3 coding DNA: TGTGCCAGCAGTCCTTCGGACTACTCCTACGAGCAGTACTTC.

The table lists this clone with a count of one. V and J are TRBV27 and TRBJ2-1; no definite D call. The CDR3 is 11 residues long. From germline, CDR1 is MNHEY and CDR2 SMNVEV (reference sequence). Trimming pared 5 bases from V and 4 bases from J, leaving 3 bases between. The CDR3 nucleotides are TGTGCCAGCAGTCAATACAATGAGCAGTTCTTC. Its translation is CASSQYNEQFF.

Only a few counts were recorded for this clone. The chain joins TRBV10-2 to TRBJ2-2; no reliable D call. Germline-derived CDR1 and CDR2 are WSHSY and SAAADI. This CDR3 contains 14 residues. V shed 2 bases and J shed 8 bases, with 12 bases lying between them. This CDR3 is CASSEGLRLGELFF. CDR3 nucleotide sequence: TGCGCCAGCAGTGAGGGGCTCCGTTTAGGGGAGCTGTTTTTT.

The gene calls are TRBV7-9 and TRBJ2-4; D is unclear. From germline, CDR1 is SEHNR and CDR2 FQNEAQ (reference sequence). V was trimmed by 1 base and J by 5 bases, leaving 12 bases between them. The CDR3 extends over 15 amino acids. The DNA of the CDR3 is TGTGCCAGCAGCTTAGAAACAGATCCCGAAAACATTCAGTACTTC. Translating gives CASSLETDPENIQYF.

V usage is TRBV7-9 and J usage is TRBJ1-5, with D unclear. Trimming cost V 5 bases and J 3 bases, with 8 bases left between them. Germline loops: CDR1 SEHNR, CDR2 FQNEAQ (reference sequence). The CDR3 runs to 13 residues. In DNA, the CDR3 is TGTGCCAGCAGCGGAGAAAACAATCAGCCCCAGCATTTT. Protein sequence: CASSGENNQPQHF.

This clone was counted once. The chain links TRBV27 to TRBJ2-7; possibly TRBD1 for D (5 bases). CDR3 length: 14 amino acids. Germline V gene lookup returns CDR1 MNHEY and CDR2 SMNVEV (reference sequence). The V end lost 5 bases, the J end lost 3 bases, and 14 bases lay between the germline ends. The chain's CDR3 is CASSQRGHIYEQYF. The CDR3 DNA is TGTGCCAGCAGTCAACGAGGACATATCTACGAGCAGTACTTC.

V usage is TRBV9 and J usage is TRBJ2-5; the D is unclear. The germline CDR1 and CDR2 sequences are SGDLS and YYNGEE. V was clipped by 0 bases and J by 4 bases, with 10 bases between them. The CDR3 sequence is 14 residues long. The CDR3 spells CASSVEFRGETQYF. The CDR3 region has the DNA TGTGCCAGCAGCGTAGAATTCAGAGGAGAGACCCAGTACTTC.

The J gene is TRBJ1-2, the V gene TRBV5-6, with 9 bases lining up with TRBD1. The length of the CDR3 is 16 residues. Germline V CDR1 and CDR2: SGHDT, YYEEEE. Trimming removed 1 base from V and 5 bases from J; junction bases left unmatched: 9. The CDR3 DNA sequence: TGTGCCAGCAGCTTGTTTCAGGACAGGGGTTGGTATGGCTACACCTTC. Translated: CASSLFQDRGWYGYTF.

The rearrangement uses TRBV28 and TRBJ2-7, with 8 positions matching TRBD1. CDR1 is MDHEN and CDR2 is SYDVKM in the germline V gene. The V gene end was trimmed by 5 bases and the J gene end by 2 bases; junction bases not matched to a gene: 5. This CDR3 is built from 14 residues. The CDR3 DNA is TGTGCCAGCAGTCCCCGGGACAGGCCCTACGAGCAGTACTTC. Protein product: CASSPRDRPYEQYF.

The chain uses TRBV6-5 and TRBJ2-5; D possibly corresponds to TRBD2 (6 bases). The V end was cut by 0 bases, the J end by 0 bases, with 11 bases between. The CDR3 loop spans 16 amino acids. In germline, CDR1 is MNHEY, CDR2 SVGAGI. The chain's CDR3 is CASSYSRGLYQETQYF. CDR3 nucleotide sequence: TGTGCCAGCAGTTACTCTCGGGGACTGTACCAAGAGACCCAGTACTTC.

The rearrangement joins TRBV5-5 to TRBJ1-3; D unresolved. V lost 4 bases, J lost 3 bases, and 14 bases lay in between. CDR1 and CDR2 (germline): SGHKS, YYEKEE (reference sequence). CDR3 length: 15 residues. This CDR3 reads CASSTGLANGNTIYF. The CDR3 DNA reads as TGTGCCAGCAGCACTGGACTAGCCAATGGAAACACCATATATTTT.

The chain recombines TRBV28 with TRBJ2-7; TRBD2 might be the D (5 bases). V was trimmed by 6 bases and J by 2 bases, leaving 17 bases between them. The germline CDR1 and CDR2 sequences are MDHEN and SYDVKM. CDR3 length: 15 amino acids. The CDR3 bases are TGTGCCAGCAGCTCTCCGGGATTGGTCGCCTACGAGCAGTACTTC. It specifies CASSSPGLVAYEQYF.

The chain uses TRBV6-5 and TRBJ1-1, with 7 nucleotides matching TRBD1. The CDR3 consists of 16 residues. Germline CDR1 and CDR2: MNHEY and SVGAGI. Trimming removed 4 bases from V and 0 bases from J; junction bases left unmatched: 8. CDR3 in amino acids: CASSSRDSLMNTEAFF. The CDR3 nucleotides read TGTGCCAGCAGTTCCCGGGACAGCCTGATGAACACTGAAGCTTTCTTT.